This TCR beta chain stems from a study of long-term antiretroviral therapy in people with HIV. A v3.0 immunoSEQ assay was performed at survey level. The study targeted about 35,000-55,000 T-cell genomes per sample in sequencing. Produced via immunoSEQ multiplex PCR; TCRdb's table is partial and in-frame only. The data contain some 15,000 clones, 88% of them singletons. Every one of the participants with HIV received treatment in the United States. Every specimen held between about 0.9-11 million cryopreserved PBMC. These were thawed and washed before DNA extraction. Specimen: unsorted PBMCs, collected 6.9 years after starting antiretroviral therapy. This clonotype was sampled from a man aged 50-59 years with HIV.

The DNA of the CDR3 is TGTGCCAGCAGCTTACTAAGGGCCCAAGAGCAGTTCTTC. Translating gives CASSLLRAQEQFF. This chain links TRBV7-2 with TRBJ2-1; no firm D call. Germline V gene sequence: CDR1 SGHTA, CDR2 FQGNSA. Trimming stripped 2 bases from V and 10 bases from J, with 12 bases between. The CDR3 has 13 residues.